This T cell receptor (beta chain) appears in the sequencing data of a study of T cell repertoires in cytomegalovirus infection. Study details: The authors relied on CMV epitopes, both recently identified HLA-C-restricted and well-studied HLA-B-restricted. Carrying CMV and the relevant HLA type showed in public TCR beta signatures.

Using its own MiXCR run on the reads, TCRdb lists one record per CDR3 protein. This table holds tens of thousands of distinct CDR3 sequences, around 20% found once. CDR3 length: 14 amino acids. Trimming at V came to 7 bases and at J to 1 base, leaving 5 bases not matched to a gene. Looked up from germline, CDR1 is MNHEY and CDR2 is SMNVEV (reference sequence). The study's findings and limits: Summed frequency of public TCR beta families distinguished CMV carriers with the relevant HLA. CMV-specific HLA-C-restricted TCR beta clonotypes dominated the ex vivo response.

This clonotype was seen at least ten times. The target antigen is unknown. The sample here was CD8+ T cells from cultured PBMCs, taken from culture after CMV antigen stimulation. The chain carries TRBV27 and TRBJ2-3; 7 positions agree with TRBD1. This receptor was obtained from a human donor in good health (CMV status not recorded). Some clones in this sample may be carry-over from other donors' samples. CDR3 bases: TGTGCCAGCACCCTTACAGGGGGCACAGATACGCAGTATTTT. Protein sequence: CASTLTGGTDTQYF.